This record looks at one T cell receptor beta chain sequence and its context. The target antigen is unknown. The data stem from a study of cytotoxic CD8 clonotypes in ibrutinib-treated CLL. Study-level information: It was after a median about 11 months of treatment, range 6 to 36, that response samples were taken.

Study-wide results and limits: Rising at ibrutinib response, clonality subsequently fell back toward baseline at progression.

TCRdb's copy holds only in-frame clones and misses some; the assay was immunoSEQ multiplex PCR. This table holds around 200,000 clones, 75% to 85% found once. The CDR3 extends over 16 amino acids. The V gene lost 5 bases and the J gene lost 1 base, with 15 bases spanning the gap. Germline V CDR1 and CDR2: SGHAT, FQNNGV. The sequenced sample was PBMCs, obtained after 12 months of ibrutinib treatment. V gene TRBV11-2 combines with J gene TRBJ2-1; D is perhaps TRBD2 (5 bases). The sequence derives from a human donor with chronic lymphocytic leukemia. The CDR3 protein is CASSQKGDRSYNEQFF. The DNA of the CDR3 is TGTGCCAGCAGCCAAAAGGGAGACCGGTCCTACAATGAGCAGTTCTTC.